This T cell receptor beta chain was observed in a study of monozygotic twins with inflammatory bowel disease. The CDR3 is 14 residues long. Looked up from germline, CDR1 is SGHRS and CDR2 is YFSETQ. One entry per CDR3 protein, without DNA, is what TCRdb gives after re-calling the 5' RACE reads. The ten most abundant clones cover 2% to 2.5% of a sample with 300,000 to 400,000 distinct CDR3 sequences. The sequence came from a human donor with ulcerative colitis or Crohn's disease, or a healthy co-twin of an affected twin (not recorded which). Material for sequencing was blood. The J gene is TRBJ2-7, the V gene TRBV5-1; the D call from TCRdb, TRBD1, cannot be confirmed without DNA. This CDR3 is CASRLTAGAYEQYF.